This TCR beta chain was sequenced in a study of identical twins. This clonotype was counted between two and nine times. Its antigen is unidentified. Study outcomes and limitations: Twins showed weaker excess sharing in their beta out-of-frame sequences.

A universal primer site was incorporated via template switching, and the cDNA contained unique molecular identifiers. TCRdb re-called the 5' RACE reads with MiXCR, one entry per CDR3 protein. The table shows hundreds of thousands of distinct CDR3 sequences, with 8.5% to 9.5% occurring only once. The sample also formed part of further work on yellow fever vaccine responses in identical twins. That source adds: Reports say the vaccine T cell response in twins looked partly convergent and partly personalized.

Sequenced input: PBMCs. The TCR sequence derives from a woman under 30 in good health.

CDR3 sequence (DNA): TGTGCCAGGGCTTTCCACTCTGGGGCCAACGTCCTGACTTTC. Amino acids: CARAFHSGANVLTF. The rearrangement joins TRBV2 to TRBJ2-6; D is unresolved. The CDR3 runs to 14 residues. CDR1 is SNHLY and CDR2 is FYNNEI in the germline V gene. V was pared by 9 bases and J by 0 bases, with 9 bases between.